This TCR beta chain emerged from a study of T cells in Graves' hyperthyroidism and ophthalmopathy. This clonotype showed up many times. Deletions cut 5 bases from V and 7 bases from J, with 17 bases between. This CDR3 contains 15 residues. TCR beta CDR3 regions were amplified from RNA transcripts. The TCR CDR3 was amplified in a first-round RT-PCR using the HTBI primer set. TCRdb called the multiplex PCR reads again in MiXCR, with one record for every CDR3 protein. This sample has approximately 690,000 distinct CDR3 sequences, with 14% found just once. This chain links TRBV12-3 or TRBV12-4 with TRBJ1-4; D gene ambiguous. This sequence was found in a woman in her fifties or sixties with Graves' ophthalmopathy. The sample was blood. Here the CDR3 DNA reads TGTGCCAGCAGTGTCGACCGCCCTGGGGTTGAAAAACTGTTTTTT. This sequence encodes CASSVDRPGVEKLFF.